This is a list of T cell receptor beta chains from one sample in a study of beta chain features in type 1 diabetes. Assay used: immunoSEQ multiplex PCR; TCRdb lists only in-frame clones, some missing. The sample includes about 280,000 clones, 15% of them seen just once. Sequenced input: naive CD4+ T cells from blood. Receptor source: a man aged 18 to 29 with type 1 diabetes. The CDR3 runs from the conserved cysteine through the conserved F or W. Fields, in order: J gene, CDR3 length, D gene, clone size, V gene, CDR3 protein, CDR3 DNA. The D gene is left open where the match is weak. Rows may omit the clone size; those that give it use once, few, many or a size class.

j_gene: TRBJ2-3; len: 13; d_gene: NA; abundance: few; v_gene: TRBV29-1; CDR3aa: CSVGARVTDTQYF; CDR3nt: TGCAGCGTGGGGGCCCGTGTCACAGATACGCAGTATTTT
j_gene: TRBJ2-1; len: 15; d_gene: NA; abundance: few; v_gene: TRBV18; CDR3aa: CASSPFGGGHNEQFF; CDR3nt: TGTGCCAGCTCACCTTTTGGGGGCGGCCACAATGAGCAGTTCTTC
j_gene: TRBJ1-5; len: 17; d_gene: NA; abundance: NA; v_gene: TRBV15; CDR3aa: CATSRYSAPSENQPQHF; CDR3nt: TGTGCCACCAGCAGATACTCCGCCCCCTCGGAGAATCAGCCCCAGCATTTT
j_gene: TRBJ1-1; len: 16; d_gene: TRBD1; abundance: few; v_gene: TRBV6-6; CDR3aa: CASSPGTGVMNTEAFF; CDR3nt: TGTGCCAGCAGCCCCGGGACAGGGGTAATGAACACTGAAGCTTTCTTT
j_gene: TRBJ2-7; len: 12; d_gene: NA; abundance: NA; v_gene: TRBV30; CDR3aa: CAWSSGGSEQYF; CDR3nt: TGTGCCTGGAGTTCAGGTGGCTCGGAGCAGTACTTC
j_gene: TRBJ1-2; len: 13; d_gene: NA; abundance: NA; v_gene: TRBV6-5; CDR3aa: CASTPHTTYGYTF; CDR3nt: TGTGCCAGCACCCCCCACACTACCTATGGCTACACCTTC
j_gene: TRBJ1-1; len: 13; d_gene: NA; abundance: few; v_gene: TRBV5-4; CDR3aa: CASSPAVNTEAFF; CDR3nt: TGTGCCAGCAGCCCCGCGGTGAACACTGAAGCTTTCTTT
j_gene: TRBJ1-5; len: 12; d_gene: NA; abundance: NA; v_gene: TRBV30; CDR3aa: CAWSVTYQPQHF; CDR3nt: TGTGCCTGGAGTGTCACATATCAGCCCCAGCATTTT
j_gene: TRBJ1-5; len: 16; d_gene: NA; abundance: few; v_gene: TRBV19; CDR3aa: CASSMRSQGLNQPQHF; CDR3nt: TGTGCCAGTAGTATGAGGTCTCAAGGTCTCAATCAGCCCCAGCATTTT
j_gene: TRBJ2-5; len: 18; d_gene: TRBD1; abundance: few; v_gene: TRBV4-3; CDR3aa: CASSQAGFGRGSSETQYF; CDR3nt: TGCGCCAGCAGCCAAGCGGGATTCGGCAGGGGGAGTTCGGAGACCCAGTACTTC